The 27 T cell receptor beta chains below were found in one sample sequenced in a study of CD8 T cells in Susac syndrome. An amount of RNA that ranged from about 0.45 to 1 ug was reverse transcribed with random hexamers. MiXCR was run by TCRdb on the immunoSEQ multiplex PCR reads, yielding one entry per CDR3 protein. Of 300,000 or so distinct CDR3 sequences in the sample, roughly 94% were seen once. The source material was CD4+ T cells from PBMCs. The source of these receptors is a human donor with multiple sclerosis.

CDR3 sequence reads: CASSLTSAGTDTQYF. The DNA for the CDR3 is TGTGCCAGCAGCCTGACTAGCGCCGGCACAGATACGCAGTATTTT. This chain connects TRBV3-1 to TRBJ2-3, with 8 positions matching TRBD2. Looked up from germline, CDR1 is LGHDT and CDR2 is YNNKEL (reference sequence). This CDR3 contains 15 residues. After removal of 4 bases from V and 1 base from J, the junction contained 4 bases not matched to a gene.

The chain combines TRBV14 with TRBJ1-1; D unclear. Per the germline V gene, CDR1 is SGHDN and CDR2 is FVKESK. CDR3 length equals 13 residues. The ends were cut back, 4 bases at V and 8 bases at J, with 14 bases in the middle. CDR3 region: CASSPLGMDEAFF. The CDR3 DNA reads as TGTGCCAGCAGCCCCCTCGGAATGGACGAAGCTTTCTTT. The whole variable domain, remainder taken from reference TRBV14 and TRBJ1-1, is EAGVTQFPSHSVIEKGQTVTLRCDPISGHDNLYWYRRVMGKEIKFLLHFVKESKQDESGMPNNRFLAERTGGTYSTLKVQPAELEDSGVYFCASSPLGMDEAFFGQGTRLTVV.

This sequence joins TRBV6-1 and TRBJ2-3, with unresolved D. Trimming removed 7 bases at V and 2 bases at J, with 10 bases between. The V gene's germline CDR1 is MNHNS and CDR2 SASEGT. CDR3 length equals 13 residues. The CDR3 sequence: CASIGRPTDTQYF. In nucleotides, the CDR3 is TGTGCCAGCATCGGGCGGCCCACAGATACGCAGTATTTT.

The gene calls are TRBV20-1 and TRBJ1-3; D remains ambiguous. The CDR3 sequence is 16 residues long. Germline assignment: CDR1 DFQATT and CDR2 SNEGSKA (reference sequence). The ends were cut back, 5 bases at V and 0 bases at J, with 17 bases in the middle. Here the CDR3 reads CSASSQLPYSGNTIYF. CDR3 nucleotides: TGCAGTGCTTCCTCACAGCTACCTTACTCTGGAAACACCATATATTTT.

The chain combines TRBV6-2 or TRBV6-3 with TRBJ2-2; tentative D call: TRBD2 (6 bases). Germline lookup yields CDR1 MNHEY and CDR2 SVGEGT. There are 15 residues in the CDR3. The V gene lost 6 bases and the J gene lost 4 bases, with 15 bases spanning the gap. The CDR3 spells CASRRTGRATGELFF. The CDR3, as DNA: TGTGCCAGCAGACGGACCGGGAGAGCCACCGGGGAGCTGTTTTTT.

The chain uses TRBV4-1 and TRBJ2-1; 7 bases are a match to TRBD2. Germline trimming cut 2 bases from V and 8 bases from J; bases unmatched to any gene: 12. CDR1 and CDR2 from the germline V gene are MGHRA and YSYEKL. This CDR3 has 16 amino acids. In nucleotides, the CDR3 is TGCGCCAGCAGCCAACTTGGGAGGGGTAGCGGGCATGAGCAGTTCTTC. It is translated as CASSQLGRGSGHEQFF.

The CDR3 here is CASSRQHSGANVLTF. In DNA, the CDR3 is TGTGCCAGCAGCCGACAGCACTCTGGGGCCAACGTCCTGACTTTC. V gene TRBV5-5 combines with J gene TRBJ2-6; D is perhaps TRBD1 (5 bases). CDR1 and CDR2 from the germline V gene are SGHKS and YYEKEE (reference sequence). This CDR3 contains 15 residues. V dropped 4 bases and J dropped 0 bases, with 8 bases sitting between them.

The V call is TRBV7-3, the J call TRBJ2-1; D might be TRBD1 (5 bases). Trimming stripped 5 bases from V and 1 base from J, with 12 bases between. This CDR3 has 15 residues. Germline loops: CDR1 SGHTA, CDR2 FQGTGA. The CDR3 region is CASSPRQISYNEQFF. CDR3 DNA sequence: TGTGCCAGCAGCCCCCGACAGATTTCCTACAATGAGCAGTTCTTC.

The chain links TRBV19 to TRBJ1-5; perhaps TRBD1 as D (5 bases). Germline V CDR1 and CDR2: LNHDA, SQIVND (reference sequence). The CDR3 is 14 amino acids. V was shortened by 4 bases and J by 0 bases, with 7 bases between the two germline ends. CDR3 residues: CASSRGFSNQPQHF. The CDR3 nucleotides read TGTGCCAGTAGTAGGGGGTTTAGCAATCAGCCCCAGCATTTT.

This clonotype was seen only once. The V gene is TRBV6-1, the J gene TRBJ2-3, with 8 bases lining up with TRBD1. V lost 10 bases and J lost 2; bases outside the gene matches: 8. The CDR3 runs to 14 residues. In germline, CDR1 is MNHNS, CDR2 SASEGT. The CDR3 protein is CATHRQGTTDTQYF. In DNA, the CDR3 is TGTGCCACCCACCGACAGGGGACCACAGATACGCAGTATTTT.

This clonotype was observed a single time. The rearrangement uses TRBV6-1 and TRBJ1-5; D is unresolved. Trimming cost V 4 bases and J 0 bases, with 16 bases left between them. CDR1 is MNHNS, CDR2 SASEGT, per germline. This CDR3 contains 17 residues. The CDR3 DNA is TGTGCCAGCAGTGGGAGCTTTGCAGCGTATAGCAATCAGCCCCAGCATTTT. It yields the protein CASSGSFAAYSNQPQHF.

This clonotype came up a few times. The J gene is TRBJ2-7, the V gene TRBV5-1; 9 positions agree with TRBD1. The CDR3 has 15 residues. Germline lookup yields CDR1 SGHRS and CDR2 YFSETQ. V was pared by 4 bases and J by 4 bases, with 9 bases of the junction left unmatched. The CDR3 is CASSLPDRGLYEQYF. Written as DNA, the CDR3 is TGCGCCAGCAGCCTACCGGACAGGGGCCTGTACGAGCAGTACTTC. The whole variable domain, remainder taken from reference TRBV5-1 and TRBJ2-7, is KAGVTQTPRYLIKTRGQQVTLSCSPISGHRSVSWYQQTPGQGLQFLFEYFSETQRNKGNFPGRFSGRQFSNSRSEMNVSTLELGDSALYLCASSLPDRGLYEQYFGPGTRLTVT.

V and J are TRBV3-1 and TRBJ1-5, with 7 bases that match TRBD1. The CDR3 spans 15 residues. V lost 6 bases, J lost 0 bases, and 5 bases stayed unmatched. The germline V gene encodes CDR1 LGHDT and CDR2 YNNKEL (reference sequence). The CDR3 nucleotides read TGTGCCAGCAGTTGGGGGACAGATAGCAATCAGCCCCAGCATTTT. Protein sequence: CASSWGTDSNQPQHF.

CDR3 sequence: CALGDRGLVEQFF. For the CDR3, the DNA is TGTGCCCTGGGGGACAGGGGGCTCGTTGAGCAGTTCTTC. V gene TRBV30 combines with J gene TRBJ2-1; 12 bases map to TRBD1. J gave up 9 bases and V 8 bases, and 8 bases lay outside the gene matches. CDR3 length: 13 residues. The germline gives CDR1 GTSNPN, CDR2 SVGIG (reference sequence).

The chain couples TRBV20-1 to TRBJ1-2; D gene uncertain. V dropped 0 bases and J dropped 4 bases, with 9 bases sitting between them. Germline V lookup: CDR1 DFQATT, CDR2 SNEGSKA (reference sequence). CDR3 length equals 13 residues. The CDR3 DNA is TGCAGTGCTAGAGATGGGGTTGGCTATGGCTACACCTTC. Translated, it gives CSARDGVGYGYTF.

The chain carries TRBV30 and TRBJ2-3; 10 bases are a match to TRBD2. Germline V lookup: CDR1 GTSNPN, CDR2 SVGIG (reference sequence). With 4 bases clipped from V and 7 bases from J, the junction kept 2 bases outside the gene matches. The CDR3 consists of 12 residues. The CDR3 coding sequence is TGTGCCTGGACTAGCGGGGGAAATACGCAGTATTTT. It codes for CAWTSGGNTQYF. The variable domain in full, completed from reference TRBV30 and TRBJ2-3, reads SQTIHQWPATLVQPVGSPLSLECTVEGTSNPNLYWYRQAAGRGLQLLFYSVGIGQISSEVPQNLSASRPQDRQFILSSKKLLLSDSGFYLCAWTSGGNTQYFGPGTRLTVL.

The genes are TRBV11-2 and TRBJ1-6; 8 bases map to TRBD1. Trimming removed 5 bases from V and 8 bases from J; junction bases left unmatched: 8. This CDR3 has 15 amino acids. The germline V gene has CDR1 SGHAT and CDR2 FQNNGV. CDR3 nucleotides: TGTGCCAGCAGCACCACGGACAGGGATCATTCACCCCTCCACTTT. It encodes CASSTTDRDHSPLHF.

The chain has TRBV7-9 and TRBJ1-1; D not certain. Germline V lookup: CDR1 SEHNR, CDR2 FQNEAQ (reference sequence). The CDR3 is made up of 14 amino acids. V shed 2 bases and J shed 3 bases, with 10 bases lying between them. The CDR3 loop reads CASSLKRVDTEAFF. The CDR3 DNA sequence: TGTGCCAGCAGCTTAAAAAGGGTTGACACTGAAGCTTTCTTT.

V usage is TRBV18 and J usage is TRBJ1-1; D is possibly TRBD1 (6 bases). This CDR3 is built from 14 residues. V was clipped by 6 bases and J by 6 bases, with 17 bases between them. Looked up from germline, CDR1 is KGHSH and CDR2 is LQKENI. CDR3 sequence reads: CASSPGGQTPEAFF. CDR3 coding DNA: TGTGCCAGCTCTCCGGGGGGGCAGACCCCTGAAGCTTTCTTT.

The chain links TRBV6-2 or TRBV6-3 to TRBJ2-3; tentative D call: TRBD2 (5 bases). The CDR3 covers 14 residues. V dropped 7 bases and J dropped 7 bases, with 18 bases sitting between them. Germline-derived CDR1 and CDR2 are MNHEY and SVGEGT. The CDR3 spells CASKDSTSQNTQYF. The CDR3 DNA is TGTGCCAGCAAGGACTCTACCTCTCAAAATACGCAGTATTTT.

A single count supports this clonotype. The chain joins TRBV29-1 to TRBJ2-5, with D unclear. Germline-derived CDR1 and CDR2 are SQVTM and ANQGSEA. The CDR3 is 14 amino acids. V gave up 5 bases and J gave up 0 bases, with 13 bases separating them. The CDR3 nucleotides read TGCAGCGTTAAGGCGGATTGGAACCAAGAGACCCAGTACTTC. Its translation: CSVKADWNQETQYF.

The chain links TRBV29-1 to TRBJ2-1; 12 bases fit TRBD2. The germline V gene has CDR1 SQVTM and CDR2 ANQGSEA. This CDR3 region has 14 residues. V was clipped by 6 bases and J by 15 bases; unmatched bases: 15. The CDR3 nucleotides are TGCAGCGTGACCGCCAGACTAGCGGGAGAGAGGCGGTTCTTC. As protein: CSVTARLAGERRFF.

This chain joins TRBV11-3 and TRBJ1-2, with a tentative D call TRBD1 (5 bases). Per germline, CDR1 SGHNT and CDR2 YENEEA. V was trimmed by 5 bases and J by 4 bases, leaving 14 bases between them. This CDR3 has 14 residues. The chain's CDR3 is CASSPPGGTYGYTF. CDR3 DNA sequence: TGTGCCAGCAGCCCTCCCGGCGGGACCTATGGCTACACCTTC. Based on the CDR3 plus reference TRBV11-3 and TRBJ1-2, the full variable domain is EAGVVQSPRYKIIEKKQPVAFWCNPISGHNTLYWYLQNLGQGPELLIRYENEEAVDDSQLPKDRFSAERLKGVDSTLKIQPAELGDSAVYLCASSPPGGTYGYTFGSGTRLTVV.

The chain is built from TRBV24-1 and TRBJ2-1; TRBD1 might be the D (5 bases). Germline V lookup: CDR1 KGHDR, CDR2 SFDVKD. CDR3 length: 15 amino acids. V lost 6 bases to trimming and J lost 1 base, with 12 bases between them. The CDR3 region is CATSLDSLSYNEQFF. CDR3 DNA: TGTGCCACCAGTCTCGACAGCTTATCCTACAATGAGCAGTTCTTC.

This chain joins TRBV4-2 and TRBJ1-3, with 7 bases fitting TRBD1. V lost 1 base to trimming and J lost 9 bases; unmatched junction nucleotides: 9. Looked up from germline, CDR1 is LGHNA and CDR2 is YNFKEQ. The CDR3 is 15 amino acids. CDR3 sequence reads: CASSQGRGFDGTIYF. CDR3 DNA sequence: TGTGCCAGCAGCCAAGGCAGGGGGTTTGATGGCACCATATATTTT.

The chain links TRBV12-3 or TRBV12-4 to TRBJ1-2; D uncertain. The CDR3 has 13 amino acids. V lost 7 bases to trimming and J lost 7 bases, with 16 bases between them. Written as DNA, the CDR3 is TGTGCCAGCAATCTTACCCCAGGAGGTGGCTACACCTTC. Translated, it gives CASNLTPGGGYTF.

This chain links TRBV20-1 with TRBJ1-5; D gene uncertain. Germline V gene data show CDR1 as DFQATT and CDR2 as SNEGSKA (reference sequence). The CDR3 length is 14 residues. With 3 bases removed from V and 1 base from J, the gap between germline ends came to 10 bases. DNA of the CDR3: TGCAGTGCTAGCCCTGGCACCAGCAATCAGCCCCAGCATTTT. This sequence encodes CSASPGTSNQPQHF.